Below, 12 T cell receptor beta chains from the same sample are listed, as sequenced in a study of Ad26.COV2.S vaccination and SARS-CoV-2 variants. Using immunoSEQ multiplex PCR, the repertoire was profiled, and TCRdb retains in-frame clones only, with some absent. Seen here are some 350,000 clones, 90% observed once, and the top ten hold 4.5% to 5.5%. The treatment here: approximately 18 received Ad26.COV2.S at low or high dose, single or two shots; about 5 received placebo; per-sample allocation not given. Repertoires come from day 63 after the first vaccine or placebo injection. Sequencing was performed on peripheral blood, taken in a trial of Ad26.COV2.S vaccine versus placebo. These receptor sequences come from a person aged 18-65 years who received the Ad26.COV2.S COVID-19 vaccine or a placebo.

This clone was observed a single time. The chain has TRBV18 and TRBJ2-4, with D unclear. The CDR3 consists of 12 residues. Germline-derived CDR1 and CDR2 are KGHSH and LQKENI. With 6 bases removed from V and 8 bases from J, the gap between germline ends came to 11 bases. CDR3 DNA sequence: TGTGCCAGCTCCCCCAATCGGGACATTCAGTACTTC. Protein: CASSPNRDIQYF.

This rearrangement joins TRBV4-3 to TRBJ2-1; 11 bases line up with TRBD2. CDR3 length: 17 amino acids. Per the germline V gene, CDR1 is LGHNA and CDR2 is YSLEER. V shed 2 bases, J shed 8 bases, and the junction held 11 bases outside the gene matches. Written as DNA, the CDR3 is TGCGCCAGCAGCCAAAGTCTAGCGGGAGGAGGCTGGGATGAGCAGTTCTTC. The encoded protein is CASSQSLAGGGWDEQFF.

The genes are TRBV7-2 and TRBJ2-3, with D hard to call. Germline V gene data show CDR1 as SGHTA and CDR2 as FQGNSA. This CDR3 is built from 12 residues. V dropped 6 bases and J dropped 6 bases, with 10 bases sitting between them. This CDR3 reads CASRGWLDTQYF. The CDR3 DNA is TGTGCCAGCAGGGGATGGCTGGATACGCAGTATTTT.

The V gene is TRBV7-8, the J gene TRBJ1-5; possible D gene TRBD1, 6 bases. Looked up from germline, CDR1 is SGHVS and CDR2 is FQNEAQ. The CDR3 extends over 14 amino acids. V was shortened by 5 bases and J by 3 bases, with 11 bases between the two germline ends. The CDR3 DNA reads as TGTGCCAGCAGCAACCGGACAGTCAATCAGCCCCAGCATTTT. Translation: CASSNRTVNQPQHF.

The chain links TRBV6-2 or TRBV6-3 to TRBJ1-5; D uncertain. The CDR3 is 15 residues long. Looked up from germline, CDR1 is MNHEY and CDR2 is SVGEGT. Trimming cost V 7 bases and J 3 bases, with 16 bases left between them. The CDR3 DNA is TGTGCCAGCACCCCCTTGGGAGTTTTCAATCAGCCCCAGCATTTT. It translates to CASTPLGVFNQPQHF.

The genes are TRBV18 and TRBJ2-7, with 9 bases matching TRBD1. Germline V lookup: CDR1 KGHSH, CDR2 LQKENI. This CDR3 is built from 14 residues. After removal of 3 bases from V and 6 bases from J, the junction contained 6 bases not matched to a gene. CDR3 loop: CASSPGQGPFEQYF. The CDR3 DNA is TGTGCCAGCTCACCGGGACAGGGCCCCTTCGAGCAGTACTTC.

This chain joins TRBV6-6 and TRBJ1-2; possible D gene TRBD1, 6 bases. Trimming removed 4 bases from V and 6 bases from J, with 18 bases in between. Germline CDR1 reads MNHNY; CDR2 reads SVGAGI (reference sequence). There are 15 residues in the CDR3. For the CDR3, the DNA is TGTGCCAGCAGTTTAACAAGACAGGATCTGAATGGCTACACCTTC. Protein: CASSLTRQDLNGYTF.

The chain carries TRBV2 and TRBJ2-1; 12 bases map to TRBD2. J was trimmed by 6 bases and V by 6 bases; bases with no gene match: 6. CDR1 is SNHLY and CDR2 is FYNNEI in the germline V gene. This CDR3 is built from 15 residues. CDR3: CASSVLAGGPNEQFF. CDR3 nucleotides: TGTGCCAGCAGCGTCCTAGCGGGGGGGCCCAATGAGCAGTTCTTC. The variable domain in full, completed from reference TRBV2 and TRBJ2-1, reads EPEVTQTPSHQVTQMGQEVILRCVPISNHLYFYWYRQILGQKVEFLVSFYNNEISEKSEIFDDQFSVERPDGSNFTLKIRSTKLEDSAMYFCASSVLAGGPNEQFFGPGTRLTVL.

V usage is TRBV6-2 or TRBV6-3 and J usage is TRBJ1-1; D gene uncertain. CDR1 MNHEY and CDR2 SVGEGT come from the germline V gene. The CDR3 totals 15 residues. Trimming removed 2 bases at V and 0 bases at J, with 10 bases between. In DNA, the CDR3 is TGTGCCAGCAGTTACCGTAACCTAATGAACACTGAAGCTTTCTTT. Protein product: CASSYRNLMNTEAFF.

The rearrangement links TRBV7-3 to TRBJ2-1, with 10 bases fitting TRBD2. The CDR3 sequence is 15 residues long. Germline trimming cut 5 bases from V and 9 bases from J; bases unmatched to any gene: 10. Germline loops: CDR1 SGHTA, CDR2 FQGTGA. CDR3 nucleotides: TGTGCCAGCAGCCTACTAGCGGGAAAAGGGAGTGAGCAGTTCTTC. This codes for CASSLLAGKGSEQFF.

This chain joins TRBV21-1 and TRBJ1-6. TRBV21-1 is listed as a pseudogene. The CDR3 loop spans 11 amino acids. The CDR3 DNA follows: TGTGCCAGCACCCTCCGGGGGTGGGTCCACTTT. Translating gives CASTLRGWVHF.

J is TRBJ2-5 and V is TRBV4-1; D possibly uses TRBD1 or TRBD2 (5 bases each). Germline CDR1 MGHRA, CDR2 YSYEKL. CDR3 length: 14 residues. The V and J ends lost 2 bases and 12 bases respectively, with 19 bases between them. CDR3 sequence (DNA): TGCGCCAGCAGCCAACCGGACTCCCCGTGGGGCAAGTACTTC. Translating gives CASSQPDSPWGKYF.